This paragraph reports one T cell receptor (beta chain). Sequencing used cDNA as its template, made by extracting RNA and reverse transcribing it. The table came from immunoSEQ multiplex PCR; TCRdb's copy has only in-frame clones and leaves some out. The table has about 250,000 clones, 60% seen once. The CDR3 has 15 residues. V was trimmed by 4 bases and J by 5 bases, leaving 14 bases between them. The germline V gene encodes CDR1 LGHNA and CDR2 YSLEER. This entry is derived from a study of CD8+ T cells in alopecia areata. Sample treatment: oral pan-JAK inhibitor, 5-10 mg twice daily. This sequence originates from a human donor with alopecia areata. Specimen: CD4+ T cells sorted from blood, collected around week 52, from a patient treated with tofacitinib. The chain links TRBV4-3 to TRBJ2-2; no firm D call. CDR3 sequence reads: CASSREGVTTGELFF. The CDR3 DNA follows: TGCGCCAGCAGCCGGGAAGGTGTGACGACCGGGGAGCTGTTTTTT.